Below, 25 T cell receptor beta chains from the same sample are listed, as sequenced in a study of radiation and T cells in renal cell carcinoma (dated by TCRdb to 2020 to 2022). The sample's time point label, decoded: blood 4 weeks post-SBRT, at nephrectomy. Taken with the paper, the label for treatment or condition translates to: 15 Gy SBRT to primary tumor, nephrectomy 4 weeks later. Receptor libraries were prepared by the immunoSEQ multiplex PCR assay. TCRdb stores this immuneACCESS table with in-frame sequences only. Part of the clones is absent; in the studies checked, under half of the shortfall reflects unresolved V genes, and no reason is known for the rest. This sample has about 170,000 clones in its table, and about 88% of those were observed once. 11% of the sample rests with the top ten. The starting material was blood, obtained from a patient whose treatment included radiotherapy and nephrectomy. All receptors come from a woman aged 45-65 years with renal cell carcinoma.

The rearrangement uses TRBV19 and TRBJ1-1; D unclear. The length of the CDR3 is 14 residues. The V end was cut by 6 bases, the J end by 2 bases, with 13 bases between. Germline-derived CDR1 and CDR2 are LNHDA and SQIVND (reference sequence). For the CDR3, the DNA is TGTGCCAGTAGCCTTTCAGGAGTTAACACTGAAGCTTTCTTT. This codes for CASSLSGVNTEAFF.

The V and J genes are TRBV9 and TRBJ2-2; D uncertain. Deletions cut 0 bases from V and 8 bases from J, with 8 bases between. This CDR3 is 13 amino acids long. Germline CDR1 and CDR2: SGDLS and YYNGEE. CDR3: CASSVDLRGELFF. CDR3 bases: TGTGCCAGCAGCGTAGACCTGCGGGGGGAGCTGTTTTTT.

This clone was observed once. The chain combines TRBV14 with TRBJ1-1, with a weak D call TRBD1 (5 bases). CDR3 length: 14 amino acids. Trimming removed 2 bases from V and 1 base from J, with 8 bases in between. Germline assignment: CDR1 SGHDN and CDR2 FVKESK. This chain's CDR3 is CASSQHGQNTEAFF. As DNA, the CDR3 is TGTGCCAGCAGCCAACACGGACAGAACACTGAAGCTTTCTTT.

The table lists this clone with a count of one. The CDR3 loop reads CASSEDRVLNNEQFF. The CDR3, as DNA: TGTGCCAGCAGTGAAGACAGGGTCCTGAATAATGAGCAGTTCTTC. The genes are TRBV6-1 and TRBJ2-1; a possible D gene is TRBD1 (6 bases). Germline V gene lookup returns CDR1 MNHNS and CDR2 SASEGT. V was clipped by 1 base and J by 7 bases, with 14 bases between them. The CDR3 has 15 residues.

This clone was seen many times. Other DNA sequences in this sample translate to the same CDR3. This chain links TRBV7-9 with TRBJ2-1; D remains unclear. Germline loops: CDR1 SEHNR, CDR2 FQNEAQ (reference sequence). The CDR3 runs to 12 residues. Trimming cost V 1 base and J 9 bases, with 7 bases left between them. CDR3 in amino acids: CASSLVTREQFF. Here the CDR3 DNA reads TGTGCCAGCAGCTTAGTAACTCGTGAGCAGTTCTTC.

This sequence joins TRBV7-9 and TRBJ1-3; D not resolved. Germline values: CDR1 SEHNR, CDR2 FQNEAQ (reference sequence). The V gene lost 2 bases and the J gene lost 0 bases, with 5 bases spanning the gap. CDR3 length: 14 residues. CDR3 DNA sequence: TGTGCCAGCAGCTTATTAAGCTCTGGAAACACCATATATTTT. This codes for CASSLLSSGNTIYF.

The CDR3: CASSQETGNNQPQHF. The CDR3 DNA sequence: TGCGCCAGCAGCCAGGAGACGGGGAATAATCAGCCCCAGCATTTT. This chain joins TRBV4-1 and TRBJ1-5; D not resolved. V dropped 3 bases and J dropped 4 bases, with 13 bases sitting between them. CDR1 and CDR2 from the germline V gene are MGHRA and YSYEKL. CDR3 length: 15 residues.

This clone was picked up one time. The gene calls are TRBV7-9 and TRBJ2-5; 7 nucleotides agree with TRBD1. The CDR3 contains 15 residues. The trim removed 3 bases at V and 5 bases at J, leaving 9 bases unmatched. Germline loops: CDR1 SEHNR, CDR2 FQNEAQ (reference sequence). CDR3 in DNA: TGTGCCAGCAGCTTTATCACGGGACAGTTGGAGACCCAGTACTTC. Translated, it gives CASSFITGQLETQYF.

Concerning this clone: This sample includes further DNA sequences coding for the same CDR3. This chain links TRBV19 with TRBJ2-3; possibly TRBD1 for D (5 bases). This CDR3 region has 13 residues. V lost 2 bases and J 3 bases, leaving 6 bases between the germline ends. Germline V gene sequence: CDR1 LNHDA, CDR2 SQIVND (reference sequence). DNA for the CDR3: TGTGCCAGTAGTATACAGGGAACAGATACGCAGTATTTT. Its translation is CASSIQGTDTQYF. The full variable domain, in which reference TRBV19 and TRBJ2-3 provide the parts outside the CDR3, is DGGITQSPKYLFRKEGQNVTLSCEQNLNHDAMYWYRQDPGQGLRLIYYSQIVNDFQKGDIAEGYSVSREKKESFPLTVTSAQKNPTAFYLCASSIQGTDTQYFGPGTRLTVL.

The chain combines TRBV6-1 with TRBJ2-5; 10 positions match TRBD2. Germline values: CDR1 MNHNS, CDR2 SASEGT. CDR3 length equals 15 residues. V was pared by 3 bases and J by 5 bases, with 6 bases of the junction left unmatched. The DNA for the CDR3 is TGTGCCAGCAGTGATCAGCGGGGGGGCGGCGAGACCCAGTACTTC. This codes for CASSDQRGGGETQYF.

This clone came up once. J is TRBJ2-7 and V is TRBV6-6; D might be TRBD1 (5 bases). Looked up from germline, CDR1 is MNHNY and CDR2 is SVGAGI (reference sequence). V was pared by 0 bases and J by 3 bases, with 12 bases between. This CDR3 spans 15 amino acids. The CDR3 DNA is TGTGCCAGCAGTTACTCGAGTGCCCAGGGCTACGAGCAGTACTTC. Translated: CASSYSSAQGYEQYF.

V and J are TRBV30 and TRBJ2-6; either TRBD1 or TRBD2 may supply D (6 bases each). Germline V gives CDR1 GTSNPN, CDR2 SVGIG (reference sequence). The CDR3 runs to 18 residues. V was pared by 3 bases and J by 0 bases, with 18 bases between. CDR3 residues: CAWRGPGAILSGANVLTF. DNA of the CDR3: TGTGCCTGGAGAGGGCCGGGGGCGATCCTCTCTGGGGCCAACGTCCTGACTTTC. Filled out from reference TRBV30 and TRBJ2-6, the complete variable domain reads SQTIHQWPATLVQPVGSPLSLECTVEGTSNPNLYWYRQAAGRGLQLLFYSVGIGQISSEVPQNLSASRPQDRQFILSSKKLLLSDSGFYLCAWRGPGAILSGANVLTFGAGSRLTVL.

The chain employs TRBV18 and TRBJ2-7, with D perhaps matching TRBD1 or TRBD2 (5 bases each). Trimming took off 3 bases at V and 6 bases at J, with 9 bases between the two ends. Germline V CDR1 and CDR2: KGHSH, LQKENI. The length of the CDR3 is 12 residues. CDR3 DNA sequence: TGTGCCAGCTCACCGGGGGTCCCCGAGCAGTACTTC. It codes for CASSPGVPEQYF.

The chain uses TRBV19 and TRBJ1-1; no firm D call. The V end lost 5 bases, the J end lost 4 bases, and 8 bases lay between the germline ends. CDR1 and CDR2 (germline): LNHDA, SQIVND (reference sequence). This CDR3 is 12 amino acids long. CDR3 protein: CASSGEVTEAFF. The CDR3 coding sequence is TGTGCCAGTAGTGGTGAGGTCACTGAAGCTTTCTTT.

V gene TRBV7-2 combines with J gene TRBJ1-1; 7 bases agree with TRBD1. Germline CDR1 SGHTA, CDR2 FQGNSA. The CDR3 is 14 residues long. Germline trimming cut 3 bases from V and 3 bases from J; bases unmatched to any gene: 4. CDR3 in DNA: TGTGCCAGCAGCTTCTCAGGGGGACACACTGAAGCTTTCTTT. It translates to CASSFSGGHTEAFF. The full variable domain, completed using reference TRBV7-2 and TRBJ1-1, is GAGVSQSPSNKVTEKGKDVELRCDPISGHTALYWYRQSLGQGLEFLIYFQGNSAPDKSGLPSDRFSAERTGGSVSTLTIQRTQQEDSAVYLCASSFSGGHTEAFFGQGTRLTVV.

This clone showed up just once. The gene calls are TRBV6-5 and TRBJ1-3; tentative D call: TRBD1 (6 bases). In germline, CDR1 is MNHEY, CDR2 SVGAGI. V gave up 7 bases and J gave up 2 bases, with 12 bases separating them. CDR3 length: 14 residues. CDR3 sequence (DNA): TGTGCCAGCACGCTGACAGGCCCTGGAAACACCATATATTTT. Its protein product is CASTLTGPGNTIYF.

V and J are TRBV5-1 and TRBJ1-4; D uncertain. Germline V gives CDR1 SGHRS, CDR2 YFSETQ. Trimming took 3 bases from V and 7 from J, leaving 13 bases between them. The CDR3 loop spans 14 amino acids. CDR3 nucleotides: TGCGCCAGCAGCTCTATGGATCTGCGTGAAAAACTGTTTTTT. As protein: CASSSMDLREKLFF.

V and J are TRBV28 and TRBJ1-1; D is possibly TRBD1 (5 bases). The CDR3 spans 15 residues. The germline gives CDR1 MDHEN, CDR2 SYDVKM. V gave up 2 bases and J gave up 4 bases, with 14 bases separating them. The CDR3 sequence is CASSLAGGGSTEAFF. CDR3 in DNA: TGTGCCAGCAGTTTAGCGGGGGGAGGGAGCACTGAAGCTTTCTTT. Complete variable domain (other parts from reference TRBV28 and TRBJ1-1): DVKVTQSSRYLVKRTGEKVFLECVQDMDHENMFWYRQDPGLGLRLIYFSYDVKMKEKGDIPEGYSVSREKKERFSLILESASTNQTSMYLCASSLAGGGSTEAFFGQGTRLTVV.

This clone was counted once. This chain connects TRBV6-1 to TRBJ1-6, with 9 bases fitting TRBD1. V lost 3 bases and J lost 5; bases outside the gene matches: 8. CDR3 length: 17 residues. Germline loops: CDR1 MNHNS, CDR2 SASEGT. The CDR3 nucleotides read TGTGCCAGCAGTGACCCGGGACAGGGTGGCAATAATTCACCCCTCCACTTT. Protein: CASSDPGQGGNNSPLHF.

As regards this clone: The identical CDR3 is also encoded by other nucleotide sequences in the sample. The J gene is TRBJ1-5, the V gene TRBV6-1; D gene ambiguous. The CDR3 spans 14 residues. V lost 1 base to trimming and J lost 4 bases, with 8 bases between them. CDR1 is MNHNS, CDR2 SASEGT, per germline. The DNA of the CDR3 is TGTGCCAGCAGTGAAGGGGGTGGGAATCAGCCCCAGCATTTT. Translating it yields CASSEGGGNQPQHF.

The chain is built from TRBV9 and TRBJ2-7; 13 bases match TRBD2. Germline V CDR1 and CDR2: SGDLS, YYNGEE. V dropped 0 bases and J dropped 4; count of bases not matched to a gene: 4. This CDR3 spans 16 amino acids. As DNA, the CDR3 is TGTGCCAGCAGCGTAGAGAAGACTAGCGGGGGGTACGAGCAGTACTTC. Translation: CASSVEKTSGGYEQYF.

The chain recombines TRBV6-1 with TRBJ2-1, with TRBD2 identical over 7 bases. CDR3 length equals 15 residues. The V segment lost 3 bases and the J segment 3 bases; nucleotides outside the gene matches: 5. Germline V lookup: CDR1 MNHNS, CDR2 SASEGT. CDR3 DNA sequence: TGTGCCAGCAGTGACCCCCGGGACTACTACAATGAGCAGTTCTTC. Amino acids: CASSDPRDYYNEQFF.

The chain uses TRBV28 and TRBJ1-1; tentatively, D is TRBD1 (5 bases). The CDR3 extends over 14 amino acids. The germline gives CDR1 MDHEN, CDR2 SYDVKM. V was trimmed by 5 bases and J by 7 bases, leaving 17 bases between them. CDR3: CASSKDTALVEAFF. In DNA, the CDR3 is TGTGCCAGCAGTAAGGACACGGCCTTAGTTGAAGCTTTCTTT.

CDR3: CASSLGPGQQFF. Here the CDR3 DNA reads TGTGCCAGCAGCTTAGGGCCAGGACAGCAGTTCTTC. The gene calls are TRBV7-2 and TRBJ2-1; no reliable D call. V was cut by 1 base and J by 11 bases, with 9 bases left in between. CDR1 and CDR2 (germline): SGHTA, FQGNSA. The CDR3 has 12 amino acids.

This chain connects TRBV5-8 to TRBJ1-2, with 8 bases that match TRBD1. Germline V gene sequence: CDR1 SGHTS, CDR2 YDEGEE. The CDR3 is 14 amino acids. V shed 4 bases, J shed 5 bases, and the junction held 7 bases outside the gene matches. CDR3 nucleotide sequence: TGTGCCAGCAGCCTCGACAGGGGAGGTTATGGCTACACCTTC. Translating it yields CASSLDRGGYGYTF.